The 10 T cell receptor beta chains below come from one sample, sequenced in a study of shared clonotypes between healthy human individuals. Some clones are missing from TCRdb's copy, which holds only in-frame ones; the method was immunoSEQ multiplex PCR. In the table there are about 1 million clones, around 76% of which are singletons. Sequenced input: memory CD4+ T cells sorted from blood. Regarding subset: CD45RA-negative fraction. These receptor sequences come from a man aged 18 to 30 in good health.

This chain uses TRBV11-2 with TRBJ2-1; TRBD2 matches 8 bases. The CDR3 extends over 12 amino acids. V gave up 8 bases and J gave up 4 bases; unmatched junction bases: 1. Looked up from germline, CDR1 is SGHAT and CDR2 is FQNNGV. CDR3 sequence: CASGTRYNEQFF. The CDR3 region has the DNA TGTGCCAGCGGGACTAGGTACAATGAGCAGTTCTTC. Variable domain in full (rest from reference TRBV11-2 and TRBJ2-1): EAGVAQSPRYKIIEKRQSVAFWCNPISGHATLYWYQQILGQGPKLLIQFQNNGVVDDSQLPKDRFSAERLKGVDSTLKIQPAKLEDSAVYLCASGTRYNEQFFGPGTRLTVL.

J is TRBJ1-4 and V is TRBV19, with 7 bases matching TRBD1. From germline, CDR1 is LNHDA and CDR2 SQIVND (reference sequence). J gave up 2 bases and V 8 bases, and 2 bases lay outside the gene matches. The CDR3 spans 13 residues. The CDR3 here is CASSDRTNEKLFF. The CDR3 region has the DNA TGTGCCAGTTCGGACAGGACTAATGAAAAACTGTTTTTT. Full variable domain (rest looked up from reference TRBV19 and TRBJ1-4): DGGITQSPKYLFRKEGQNVTLSCEQNLNHDAMYWYRQDPGQGLRLIYYSQIVNDFQKGDIAEGYSVSREKKESFPLTVTSAQKNPTAFYLCASSDRTNEKLFFGSGTQLSVL.

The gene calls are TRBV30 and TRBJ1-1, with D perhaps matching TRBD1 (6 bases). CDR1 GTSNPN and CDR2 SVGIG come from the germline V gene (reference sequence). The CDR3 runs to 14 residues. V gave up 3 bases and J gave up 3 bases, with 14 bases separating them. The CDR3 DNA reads TGTGCCTGGAGACCCGGACAGTTCCACACTGAAGCTTTCTTT. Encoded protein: CAWRPGQFHTEAFF.

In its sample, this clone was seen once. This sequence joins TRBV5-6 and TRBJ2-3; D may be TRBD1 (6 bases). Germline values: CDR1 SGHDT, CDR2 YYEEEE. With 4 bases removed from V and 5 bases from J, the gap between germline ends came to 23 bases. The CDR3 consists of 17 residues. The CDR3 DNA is TGTGCCAGCAGCACATGGGGTCGGCAGGGGCGGGTAGATACGCAGTATTTT. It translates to CASSTWGRQGRVDTQYF.

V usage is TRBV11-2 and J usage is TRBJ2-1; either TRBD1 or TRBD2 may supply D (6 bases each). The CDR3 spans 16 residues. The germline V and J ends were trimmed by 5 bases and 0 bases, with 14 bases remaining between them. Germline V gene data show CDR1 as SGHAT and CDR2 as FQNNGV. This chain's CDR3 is CASSLIRGLSYNEQFF. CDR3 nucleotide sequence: TGTGCCAGCAGCCTAATCAGGGGACTCTCCTACAATGAGCAGTTCTTC. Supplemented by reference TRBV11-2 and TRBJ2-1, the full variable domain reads EAGVAQSPRYKIIEKRQSVAFWCNPISGHATLYWYQQILGQGPKLLIQFQNNGVVDDSQLPKDRFSAERLKGVDSTLKIQPAKLEDSAVYLCASSLIRGLSYNEQFFGPGTRLTVL.

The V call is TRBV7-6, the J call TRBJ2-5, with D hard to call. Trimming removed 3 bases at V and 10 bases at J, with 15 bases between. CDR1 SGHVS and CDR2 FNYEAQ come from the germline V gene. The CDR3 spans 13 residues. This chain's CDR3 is CASSFGVGWDQYF. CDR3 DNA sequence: TGTGCCAGCAGCTTTGGGGTAGGCTGGGACCAGTACTTC.

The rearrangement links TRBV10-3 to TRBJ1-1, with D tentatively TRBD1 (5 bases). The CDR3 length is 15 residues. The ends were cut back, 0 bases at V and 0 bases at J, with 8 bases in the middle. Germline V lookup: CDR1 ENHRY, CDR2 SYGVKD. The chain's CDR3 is CAISESPGMNTEAFF. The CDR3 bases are TGTGCCATCAGTGAGTCGCCAGGGATGAACACTGAAGCTTTCTTT.

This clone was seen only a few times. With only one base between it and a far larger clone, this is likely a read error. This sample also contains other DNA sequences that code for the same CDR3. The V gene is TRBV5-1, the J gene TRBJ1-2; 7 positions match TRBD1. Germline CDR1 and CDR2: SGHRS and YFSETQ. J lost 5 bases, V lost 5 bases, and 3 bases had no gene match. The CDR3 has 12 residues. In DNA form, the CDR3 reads TGCGCCAGCAGGACAGGGAATTATGGCTACACCTTC. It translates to CASRTGNYGYTF.

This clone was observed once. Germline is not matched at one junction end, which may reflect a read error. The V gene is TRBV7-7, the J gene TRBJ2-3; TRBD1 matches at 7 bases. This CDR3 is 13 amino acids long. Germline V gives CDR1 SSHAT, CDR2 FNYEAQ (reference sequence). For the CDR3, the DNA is TGTGCTAGCAGCTTGGGCAGGGGGGATACGCAGTATTTT. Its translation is CASSLGRGDTQYF.

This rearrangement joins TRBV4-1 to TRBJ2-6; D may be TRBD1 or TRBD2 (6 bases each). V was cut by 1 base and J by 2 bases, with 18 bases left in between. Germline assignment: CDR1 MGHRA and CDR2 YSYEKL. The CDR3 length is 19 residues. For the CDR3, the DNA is TGCGCCAGCAGCCAAGGTGGTTGGGGGGCTGGAGCTGGGGCCAACGTCCTGACTTTC. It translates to CASSQGGWGAGAGANVLTF.